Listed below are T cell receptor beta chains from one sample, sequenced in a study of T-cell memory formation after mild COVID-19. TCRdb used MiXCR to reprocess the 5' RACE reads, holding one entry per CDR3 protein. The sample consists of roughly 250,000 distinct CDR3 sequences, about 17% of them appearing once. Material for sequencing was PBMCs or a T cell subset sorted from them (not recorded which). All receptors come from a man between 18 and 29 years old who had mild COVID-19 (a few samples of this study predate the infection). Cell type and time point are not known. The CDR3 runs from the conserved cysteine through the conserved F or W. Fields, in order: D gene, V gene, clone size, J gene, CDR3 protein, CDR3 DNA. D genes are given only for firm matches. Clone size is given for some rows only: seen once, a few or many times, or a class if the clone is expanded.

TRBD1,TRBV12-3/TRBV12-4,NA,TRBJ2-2,CASSPRTGPGELFF,TGTGCCAGCAGTCCCCGGACAGGGCCCGGGGAGCTGTTTTTT
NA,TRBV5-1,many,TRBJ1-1,CASSSGQTTEAFF,TGTGCCAGCAGCTCAGGACAGACCACTGAAGCTTTCTTT
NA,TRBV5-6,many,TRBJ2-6,CASSLGLSGANVLTF,TGTGCCAGCAGCCTGGGACTGTCAGGGGCCAACGTCCTGACTTTC
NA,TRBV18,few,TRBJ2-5,CASSPPDLGRETQYF,TGTGCCAGCTCACCACCGGACTTGGGGAGGGAGACCCAGTACTTC
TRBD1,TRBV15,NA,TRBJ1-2,CATSPIRQGGYGYTF,TGTGCCACCAGCCCTATTCGACAGGGAGGCTATGGCTACACCTTC
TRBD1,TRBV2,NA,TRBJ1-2,CATRGALTSHPLNGYTF,TGTGCCACCAGGGGGGCGTTGACTTCGCACCCCTTGAATGGCTACACCTTC
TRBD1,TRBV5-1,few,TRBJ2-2,CASSFTGGADTGELFF,TGCGCCAGCAGCTTTACAGGGGGCGCGGACACCGGGGAGCTGTTTTTT
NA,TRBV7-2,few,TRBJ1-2,CASSLAGMSGGYTF,TGTGCCAGCAGCTTAGCAGGGATGTCGGGAGGCTACACCTTC
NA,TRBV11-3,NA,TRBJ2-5,CASSLGGASHIQYF,TGTGCCAGCAGCTTAGGAGGGGCTAGCCATATCCAGTACTTC
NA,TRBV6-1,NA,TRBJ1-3,CASSEGWVNTIYF,TGTGCCAGCAGTGAAGGTTGGGTTAACACCATATATTTT
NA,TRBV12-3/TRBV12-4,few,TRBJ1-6,CASSQQGPLHF,TGTGCCAGCAGTCAACAGGGACCCCTCCACTTT
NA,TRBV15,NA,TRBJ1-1,CATSRVYRDTEAFF,TGTGCCACCAGCAGAGTATACAGGGACACTGAAGCTTTCTTT
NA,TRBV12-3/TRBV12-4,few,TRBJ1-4,CASSQVREKLFF,TGTGCCAGCAGTCAAGTCCGCGAAAAACTGTTTTTT
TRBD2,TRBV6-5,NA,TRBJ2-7,CASSAQGRGDYEQYF,TGTGCCAGCAGTGCCCAGGGGCGGGGGGACTACGAGCAGTACTTC
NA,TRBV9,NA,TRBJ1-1,CASGVSGSNTEAFF,TGTGCCAGCGGCGTGTCCGGGAGCAACACTGAAGCTTTCTTT
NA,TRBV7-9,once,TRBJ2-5,CASSLSLGGKETQYF,TGTGCCAGCAGCTTGTCCCTGGGGGGTAAAGAGACCCAGTACTTC
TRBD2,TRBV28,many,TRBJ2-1,CASVGGSSYNEQFF,TGTGCCAGCGTAGGCGGGAGCTCCTACAATGAGCAGTTCTTC
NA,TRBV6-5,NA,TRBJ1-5,CASRTGVGQPQHF,TGTGCCAGCCGGACCGGAGTTGGGCAGCCCCAGCATTTT
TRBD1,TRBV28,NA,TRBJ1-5,CASRPGTGWGQPQHF,TGTGCCAGCAGGCCCGGGACAGGGTGGGGTCAGCCCCAGCATTTT
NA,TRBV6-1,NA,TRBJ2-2,CASTSSTGELFF,TGTGCCAGCACCAGTTCCACCGGGGAGCTGTTTTTT
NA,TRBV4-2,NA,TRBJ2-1,CASSQDQGRSGRYNEQFF,TGTGCCAGCAGCCAAGATCAGGGGAGGAGCGGCCGGTACAATGAGCAGTTCTTC
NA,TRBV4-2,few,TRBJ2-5,CASSQALSGTGVQETQYF,TGTGCCAGCAGCCAAGCCCTCTCGGGGACGGGGGTCCAAGAGACCCAGTACTTC
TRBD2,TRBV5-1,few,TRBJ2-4,CASSLRGERGRIAKNIQYF,TGCGCCAGCAGCTTGAGGGGCGAGCGGGGAAGAATAGCCAAAAACATTCAGTACTTC
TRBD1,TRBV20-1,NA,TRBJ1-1,CSALQGGVNTEAFF,TGCAGTGCCCTACAGGGGGGGGTGAACACTGAAGCTTTCTTT
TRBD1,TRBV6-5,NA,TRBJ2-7,CASSPYGQGGYEQYF,TGTGCCAGCAGCCCCTACGGACAGGGAGGTTACGAGCAGTACTTC
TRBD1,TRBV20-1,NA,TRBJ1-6,CSALTGRRNSPLHF,TGCAGTGCTCTGACAGGGCGGAGGAATTCACCCCTCCACTTT
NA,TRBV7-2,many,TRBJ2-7,CASSSRGWVEQYF,TGTGCCAGCAGCTCGCGGGGATGGGTCGAGCAGTACTTC
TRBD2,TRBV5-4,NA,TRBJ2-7,CASSLLSGGTPYEQYF,TGTGCCAGCAGCTTACTAAGCGGGGGGACACCCTACGAGCAGTACTTC
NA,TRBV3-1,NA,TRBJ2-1,CASSLIGQYNEQFF,TGTGCCAGCAGCCTAATAGGACAGTACAATGAGCAGTTCTTC
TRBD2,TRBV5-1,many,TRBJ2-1,CASSPGGTSRDEQFF,TGCGCCAGTTCTCCTGGAGGGACTAGCAGGGATGAGCAGTTCTTC